This TCR beta chain emerged from a study of T cells in Graves' hyperthyroidism and ophthalmopathy. Regarding the study as a whole: Blood also contained most expanded thyroid clonotypes above 0.001. With a median lead of 6.5 months before onset, the model predicted ophthalmopathy.

Clinicians diagnosed patients from clinical symptoms, serum thyroxine and TRAb, thyroid ultrasound and orbital computed tomography. The blood was taken when hyperthyroidism was first diagnosed, before any ophthalmopathy symptoms showed up. The TCR beta CDR3 regions underwent amplification using RNA transcripts as the source. During a first-round RT-PCR of the TCR CDR3, the HTBI primer set was used. TCRdb re-called the multiplex PCR reads through MiXCR, storing one row per CDR3 protein. The sample records around 260,000 distinct CDR3 sequences, less than 30% being singletons. Germline V CDR1 and CDR2: LNHDA, SQIVND (reference sequence). The CDR3 sequence is 12 residues long. Between the trimmed V and J ends, which lost 6 bases and 6 bases, there was a span of 11 bases. In this sample, this clonotype turned up many times. The antigen is not known.

The genes are TRBV19 and TRBJ1-2, with no clear D. This clonotype was obtained from a man aged 35-49 years with Graves' hyperthyroidism that later progressed to Graves' ophthalmopathy. Sequencing input: blood. CDR3 loop: CASRDTPDGYTF. As DNA, the CDR3 is TGTGCCAGTAGAGACACACCGGATGGCTACACCTTC.